A single sample gave rise to the 8 T cell receptor beta chains below, sequenced in a study of spatial heterogeneity in lung cancer. TCRdb itself ran the 5' RACE reads through MiXCR, one entry per CDR3 protein. The sample shows approximately 44,000 distinct CDR3 sequences, approximately 10% of them seen only once. Specified time point: sample taken at primary tumor resection. Unsorted whole RNA from tumor, nontumor lung or frozen PBMC underwent sequencing. This specimen consisted of PBMCs, obtained at surgery. The receptors originated from a female donor with early-stage non-small cell lung cancer.

The J gene is TRBJ1-4, the V gene TRBV6-6; TRBD1 might be the D (5 bases). Germline assignment: CDR1 MNHNY and CDR2 SVGAGI (reference sequence). This CDR3 spans 13 amino acids. V lost 7 bases, J lost 14 bases, and 20 bases lay in between. For the CDR3, the DNA is TGTGCCAGCACCGTTCATATCGGGGGTAGCCTGTTTTTT. Amino acid sequence: CASTVHIGGSLFF.

The chain carries TRBV7-2 and TRBJ2-3; 16 nucleotides match TRBD2. Germline V gene lookup returns CDR1 SGHTA and CDR2 FQGNSA. The CDR3 loop spans 18 amino acids. The V segment lost 5 bases and the J segment 0 bases; nucleotides outside the gene matches: 5. The CDR3 spells CASSHSGLAGGSTDTQYF. The CDR3 nucleotides read TGTGCCAGCAGCCACTCGGGACTAGCGGGGGGGAGCACAGATACGCAGTATTTT.

In its sample, this clonotype was seen a few times. V gene TRBV7-2 combines with J gene TRBJ2-5, with 8 positions matching TRBD2. Per the germline V gene, CDR1 is SGHTA and CDR2 is FQGNSA. The CDR3 is 17 amino acids. Germline trimming cut 1 base from V and 6 bases from J; bases unmatched to any gene: 13. The CDR3 reads CASSLVQRGRDAKTQYF. The DNA of the CDR3 is TGTGCCAGCAGCTTAGTCCAGCGGGGGCGCGACGCTAAGACCCAGTACTTC.

Many counts were recorded for this clonotype. This chain uses TRBV20-1 with TRBJ1-1, with D perhaps TRBD1 (6 bases). Germline loops: CDR1 DFQATT, CDR2 SNEGSKA (reference sequence). This CDR3 region has 12 residues. Trimming stripped 0 bases from V and 7 bases from J, with 9 bases between. The CDR3, as DNA: TGCAGTGCTAGAGAGGGGGGGCTTGAAGCTTTCTTT. Amino acids: CSAREGGLEAFF.

The chain recombines TRBV29-1 with TRBJ2-3; perhaps TRBD2 as D (6 bases). This CDR3 has 14 residues. The V gene's germline CDR1 is SQVTM and CDR2 ANQGSEA. V shed 6 bases and J shed 4 bases, with 17 bases lying between them. CDR3 in DNA: TGCAGCGTGGCCGGGACCCGGAGGGCAGATACGCAGTATTTT. Amino acids: CSVAGTRRADTQYF.

This clonotype is judged large. A much bigger clone sits one base away, suggesting this may be a read error. The V gene is TRBV27, the J gene TRBJ1-2, with 7 bases fitting TRBD1. Germline CDR1 and CDR2: MNHEY and SMNVEV (reference sequence). This CDR3 spans 14 amino acids. The CDR3 is CASGYADRNYGDTF. CDR3 DNA sequence: TGTGCCAGCGGATATGCGGACAGGAACTATGGCGACACCTTC.

Only a few counts were recorded for this clonotype. The chain couples TRBV6-6 to TRBJ2-1, with 14 positions matching TRBD2. Germline V gene data show CDR1 as MNHNY and CDR2 as SVGAGI (reference sequence). The V gene end was trimmed by 9 bases and the J gene end by 0 bases; junction bases not matched to a gene: 10. The CDR3 totals 18 residues. CDR3 coding DNA: TGTGCCAGTAGTCCGGGACTAGCGGGGGCCAGCTCCTACAATGAGCAGTTCTTC. This codes for CASSPGLAGASSYNEQFF.

The chain has TRBV6-5 and TRBJ2-3; the D gene is possibly TRBD1 (5 bases). Trimming stripped 7 bases from V and 6 bases from J, with 8 bases between. The CDR3 contains 11 residues. Germline lookup yields CDR1 MNHEY and CDR2 SVGAGI. The CDR3 is CASIHRDTQYF. DNA of the CDR3: TGTGCCAGCATCCACAGGGATACGCAGTATTTT.